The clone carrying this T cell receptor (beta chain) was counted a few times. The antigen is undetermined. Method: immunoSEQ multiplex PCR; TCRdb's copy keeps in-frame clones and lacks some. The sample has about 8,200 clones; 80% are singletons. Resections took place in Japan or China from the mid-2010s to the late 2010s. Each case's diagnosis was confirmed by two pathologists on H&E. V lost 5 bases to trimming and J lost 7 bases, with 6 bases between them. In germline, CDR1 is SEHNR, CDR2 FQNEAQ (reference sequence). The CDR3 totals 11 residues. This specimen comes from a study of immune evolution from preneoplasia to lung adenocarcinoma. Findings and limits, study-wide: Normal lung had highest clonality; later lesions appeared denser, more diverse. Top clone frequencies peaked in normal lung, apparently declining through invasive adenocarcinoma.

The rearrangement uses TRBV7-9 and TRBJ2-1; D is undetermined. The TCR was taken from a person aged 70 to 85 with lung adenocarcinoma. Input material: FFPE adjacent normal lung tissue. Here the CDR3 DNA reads TGTGCCAGCAGCCCAGAGAATGAGCAGTTCTTC. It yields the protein CASSPENEQFF.